This T cell receptor (beta chain) was observed in a study of blood T cells in healthy people across ages. Overall study context: About one barcoded TCR beta cDNA was captured per two T cells.

Isolation yielded PBMCs, at least 7 million per sample, in every case. Study findings and constraints: Age brought a roughly linear fall in TCR beta diversity measured per million T cells.

Note on this clonotype: No antigen is known for it.

The authors ran a second PCR of about 7 to 12 cycles using a sample-barcoded 5' primer and a J-beta primer mix. TCRdb fed the 5' RACE reads into MiXCR, producing one record per CDR3 protein. The data hold about 1.1 million distinct CDR3 sequences, with 35% to 45% observed a single time. The TCR originated in a man aged 18 to 30 in good health. Input material: blood.

CDR3 in DNA: TGTGCCAGCAGTTACTCACTGATGGGTCAGCCCCAGCATTTT. It specifies CASSYSLMGQPQHF. This rearrangement joins TRBV6-5 to TRBJ1-5; no definite D call. The CDR3 spans 14 residues. In germline, CDR1 is MNHEY, CDR2 SVGAGI. V dropped 0 bases and J dropped 6 bases, with 9 bases sitting between them.